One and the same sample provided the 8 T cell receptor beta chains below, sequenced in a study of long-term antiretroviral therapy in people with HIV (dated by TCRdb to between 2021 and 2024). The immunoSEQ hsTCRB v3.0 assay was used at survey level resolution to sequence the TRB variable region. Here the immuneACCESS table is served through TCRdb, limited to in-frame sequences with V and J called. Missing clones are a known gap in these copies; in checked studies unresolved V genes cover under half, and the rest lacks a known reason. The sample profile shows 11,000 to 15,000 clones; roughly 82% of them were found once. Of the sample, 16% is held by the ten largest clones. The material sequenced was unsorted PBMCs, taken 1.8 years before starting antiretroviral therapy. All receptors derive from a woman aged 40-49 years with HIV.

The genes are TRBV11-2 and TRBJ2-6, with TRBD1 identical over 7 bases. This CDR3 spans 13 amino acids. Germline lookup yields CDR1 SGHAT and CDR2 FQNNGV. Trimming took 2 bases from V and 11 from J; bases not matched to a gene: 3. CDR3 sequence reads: CASSLRQGDVLTF. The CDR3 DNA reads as TGTGCCAGCAGCTTACGACAGGGAGACGTCCTGACTTTC. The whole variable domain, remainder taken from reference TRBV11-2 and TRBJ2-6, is EAGVAQSPRYKIIEKRQSVAFWCNPISGHATLYWYQQILGQGPKLLIQFQNNGVVDDSQLPKDRFSAERLKGVDSTLKIQPAKLEDSAVYLCASSLRQGDVLTFGAGSRLTVL.

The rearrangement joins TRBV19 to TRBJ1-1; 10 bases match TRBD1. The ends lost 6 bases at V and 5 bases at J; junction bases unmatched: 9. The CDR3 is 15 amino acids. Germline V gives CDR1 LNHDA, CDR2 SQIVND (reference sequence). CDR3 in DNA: TGTGCCAGTAGAATGGGACAGGGGTTAAGTACTGAAGCTTTCTTT. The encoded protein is CASRMGQGLSTEAFF.

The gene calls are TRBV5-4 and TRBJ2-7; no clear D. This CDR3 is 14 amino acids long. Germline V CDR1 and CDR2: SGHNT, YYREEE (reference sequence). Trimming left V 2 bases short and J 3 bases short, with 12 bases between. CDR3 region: CASSLEVGDYEQYF. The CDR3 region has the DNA TGTGCCAGCAGCTTAGAGGTTGGGGACTACGAGCAGTACTTC. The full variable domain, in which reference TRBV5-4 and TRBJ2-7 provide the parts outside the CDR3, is ETGVTQSPTHLIKTRGQQVTLRCSSQSGHNTVSWYQQALGQGPQFIFQYYREEENGRGNFPPRFSGLQFPNYSSELNVNALELDDSALYLCASSLEVGDYEQYFGPGTRLTVT.

The CDR3 is CASNTGDVSYNEQFF. CDR3 DNA: TGTGCCAGCAACACGGGGGATGTGTCCTACAATGAGCAGTTCTTC. V usage is TRBV7-2 and J usage is TRBJ2-1; maybe TRBD2 (6 bases). V lost 7 bases to trimming and J lost 1 base, with 14 bases between them. CDR3 length: 15 residues. Germline V gene lookup returns CDR1 SGHTA and CDR2 FQGNSA.

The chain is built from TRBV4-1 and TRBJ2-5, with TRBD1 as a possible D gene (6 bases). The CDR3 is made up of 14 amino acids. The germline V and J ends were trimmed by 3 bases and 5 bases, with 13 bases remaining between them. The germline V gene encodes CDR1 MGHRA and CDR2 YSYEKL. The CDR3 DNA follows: TGCGCCAGCAGCCACCCCGGACAGTGGGAGACCCAGTACTTC. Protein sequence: CASSHPGQWETQYF.

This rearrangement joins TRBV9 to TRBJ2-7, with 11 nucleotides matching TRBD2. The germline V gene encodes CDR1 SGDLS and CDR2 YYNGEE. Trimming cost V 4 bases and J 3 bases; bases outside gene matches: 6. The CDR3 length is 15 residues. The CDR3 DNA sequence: TGTGCCAGCAGCCCCGGGACTAGCGGAGGCTACGAGCAGTACTTC. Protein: CASSPGTSGGYEQYF.

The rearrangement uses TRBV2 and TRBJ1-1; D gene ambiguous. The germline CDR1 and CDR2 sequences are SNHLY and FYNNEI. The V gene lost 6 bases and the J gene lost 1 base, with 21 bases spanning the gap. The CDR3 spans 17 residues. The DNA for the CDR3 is TGTGCCAGCAGCCCACCGGGTGCTCTAATGGGGAACACTGAAGCTTTCTTT. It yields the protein CASSPPGALMGNTEAFF.

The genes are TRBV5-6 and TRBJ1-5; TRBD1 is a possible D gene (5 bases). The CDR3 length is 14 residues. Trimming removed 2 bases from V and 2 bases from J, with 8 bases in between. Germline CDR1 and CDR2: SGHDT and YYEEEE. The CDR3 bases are TGTGCCAGCAGCTTAAGGGGCCGCAATCAGCCCCAGCATTTT. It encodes CASSLRGRNQPQHF.